Each of the 2 T cell receptor beta chains below was sequenced from the same sample in a study of CD8 T cells in ankylosing spondylitis (dated by TCRdb to about 2017). Results the study describes overall, beyond this receptor: A TCR beta motif made up of roughly eight highly homologous amino acid variants appeared to be characteristic of blood from ankylosing spondylitis patients.

What these receptors recognize is not known. Library preparation was by 5' RACE. The instrument was an Illumina HiSeq 2500. TCRdb ran its own pipeline on the public reads, namely fastp trimming at Q25 and MiXCR clone calling, and kept in-frame beta chains. Under each unique CDR3 protein, matching rows form one entry showing the most common genes and DNA. Recorded for this sample are about 800,000 distinct CDR3 sequences; about an eighth of them occurred a single time. The top ten hold roughly 0.51% of the sample. Sequencing was done on a sample of blood, either unsorted or a sorted T cell fraction (not recorded which). The receptors were sampled from a male donor with ankylosing spondylitis.

This chain connects TRBV5-1 to TRBJ2-5, with TRBD2 matching over 11 bases. The CDR3 runs 16 residues. J was trimmed by 3 bases and V by 3 bases; bases with no gene match: 7. Germline V lookup: CDR1 SGHRS, CDR2 YFSETQ. The DNA for the CDR3 is TGCGCCAGCAGCTCGACTACGACTAGCGGGGAAGAGACCCAGTACTTC. Translated: CASSSTTTSGEETQYF.

This clonotype was recorded at least ten times. The chain recombines TRBV28 with TRBJ2-7; D gene uncertain. Deletions cut 5 bases from V and 3 bases from J, with 8 bases between. CDR3 size: 12 residues. Germline lookup yields CDR1 MDHEN and CDR2 SYDVKM. The CDR3 protein is CASSPDNYEQYF. CDR3 coding DNA: TGTGCCAGCAGTCCCGACAACTACGAGCAGTACTTC.